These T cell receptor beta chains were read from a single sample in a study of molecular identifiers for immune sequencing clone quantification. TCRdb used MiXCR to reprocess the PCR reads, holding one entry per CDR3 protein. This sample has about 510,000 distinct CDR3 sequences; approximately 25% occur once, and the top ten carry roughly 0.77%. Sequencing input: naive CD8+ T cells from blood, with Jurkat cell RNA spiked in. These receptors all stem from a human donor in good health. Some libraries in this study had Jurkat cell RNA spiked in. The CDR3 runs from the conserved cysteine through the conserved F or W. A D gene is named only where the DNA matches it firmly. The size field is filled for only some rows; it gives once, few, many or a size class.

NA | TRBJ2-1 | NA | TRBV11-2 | CASSLSPARYNEQFF | TGTGCCAGCAGCTTATCCCCCGCCCGTTACAATGAGCAGTTCTTC
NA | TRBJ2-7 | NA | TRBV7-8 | CASSLVLGSGNEQYF | TGTGCCAGCAGCTTAGTCTTAGGGTCAGGGAACGAGCAGTACTTC
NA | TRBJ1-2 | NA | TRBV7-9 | CASSSTVDNYGYTF | TGTGCCAGCAGCTCGACAGTGGACAACTATGGCTACACCTTC
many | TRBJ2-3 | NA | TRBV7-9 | CASSSSLGPDTQYF | TGTGCCAGCAGCTCGAGCCTCGGCCCAGATACGCAGTATTTT
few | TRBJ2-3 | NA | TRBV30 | CAWSSETGPPHSSTDTQYF | TGTGCCTGGAGCTCAGAGACAGGACCGCCTCATTCTAGCACAGATACGCAGTATTTT
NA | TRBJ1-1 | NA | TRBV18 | CASSPPTPVTEAFF | TGTGCCAGCTCACCGCCGACACCCGTCACTGAAGCTTTCTTT
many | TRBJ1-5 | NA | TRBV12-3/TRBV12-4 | CASSRGQWQPQHF | TGTGCCAGCAGTCGGGGGCAGTGGCAGCCCCAGCATTTT
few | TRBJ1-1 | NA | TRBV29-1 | CSVESSFGTEAFF | TGCAGCGTTGAGTCTTCTTTTGGTACTGAAGCTTTCTTT
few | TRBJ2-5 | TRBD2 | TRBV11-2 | CASSLYSGGAQETQYF | TGTGCCAGCAGCTTATACTCGGGGGGGGCCCAAGAGACCCAGTACTTC
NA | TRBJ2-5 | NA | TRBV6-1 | CASGTFVFDQYF | TGTGCCAGCGGGACATTTGTTTTTGACCAGTACTTC
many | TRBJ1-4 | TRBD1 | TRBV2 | CASSVTGNNEKLFF | TGTGCCAGCAGTGTGACAGGGAATAATGAAAAACTGTTTTTT
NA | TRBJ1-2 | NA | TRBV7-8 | CASSLDPPNYGYTF | TGTGCCAGCAGCTTAGATCCTCCCAACTATGGCTACACCTTC
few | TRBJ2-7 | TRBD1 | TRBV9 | CASSVFRDSTYEQYF | TGTGCCAGCAGCGTATTCCGGGACAGCACCTACGAGCAGTACTTC
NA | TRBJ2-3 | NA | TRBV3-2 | CASSQDGTSGAPAVDTQYF | TGTGCCAGCAGCCAAGATGGGACTAGCGGGGCGCCCGCGGTAGATACGCAGTATTTT
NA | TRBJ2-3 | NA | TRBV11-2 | CASSLGWTSTDTQYF | TGTGCCAGCAGCTTAGGTTGGACGAGCACAGATACGCAGTATTTT
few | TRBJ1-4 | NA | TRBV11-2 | CASSLNYGDLEKLFF | TGTGCCAGCAGCTTAAACTATGGGGACCTTGAAAAACTGTTTTTT
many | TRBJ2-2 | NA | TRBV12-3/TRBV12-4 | CASSPSGELFF | TGTGCCAGCAGCCCGTCCGGGGAGCTGTTTTTT
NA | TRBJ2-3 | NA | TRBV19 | CASTPGTWSTDTQYF | TGTGCCAGTACCCCAGGGACGTGGAGCACAGATACGCAGTATTTT
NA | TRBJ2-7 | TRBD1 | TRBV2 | CASSRGQLGDEQYF | TGTGCCAGCAGTCGGGGACAGTTAGGAGACGAGCAGTACTTC
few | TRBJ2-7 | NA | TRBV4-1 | CASSPTPRAPYEQYF | TGCGCCAGCAGCCCGACACCTAGGGCGCCCTACGAGCAGTACTTC
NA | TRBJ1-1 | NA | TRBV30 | CAWSASGWAETFF | TGTGCCTGGAGTGCCTCTGGTTGGGCTGAAACTTTCTTT
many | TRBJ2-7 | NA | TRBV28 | CASSRAQTGPPYEQYF | TGTGCCAGCAGTAGGGCCCAAACGGGTCCACCCTACGAGCAGTACTTC
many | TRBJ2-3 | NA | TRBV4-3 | CASSQDFQGGQTDTQYF | TGCGCCAGCAGCCAAGATTTCCAGGGGGGCCAGACAGATACGCAGTATTTT
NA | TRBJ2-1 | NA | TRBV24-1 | CATSDFRVGSYNEQFF | TGTGCCACCAGTGATTTCAGGGTAGGCTCCTACAATGAGCAGTTCTTC
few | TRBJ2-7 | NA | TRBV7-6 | CASSLGGTTTEQYF | TGTGCCAGCAGCTTAGGAGGCACGACTACCGAGCAGTACTTC
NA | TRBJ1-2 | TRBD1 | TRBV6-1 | CASCDRDNYGYTF | TGTGCCAGCTGTGACAGGGACAACTATGGCTACACCTTC
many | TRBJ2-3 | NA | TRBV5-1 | CASSTDGASTDTQYF | TGCGCCAGCAGCACGGACGGAGCTAGCACAGATACGCAGTATTTT
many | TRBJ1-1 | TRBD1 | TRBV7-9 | CASSPDRGLISEAFF | TGTGCCAGCAGCCCAGACAGGGGGCTTATATCTGAAGCTTTCTTT
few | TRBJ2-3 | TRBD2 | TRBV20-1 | CSARERELDTQYF | TGCAGTGCCCGCGAGCGGGAGTTAGATACGCAGTATTTT
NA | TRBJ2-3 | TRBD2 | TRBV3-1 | CASSQTGTSGNTQYF | TGTGCCAGCAGCCAAACCGGGACTAGCGGAAATACGCAGTATTTT
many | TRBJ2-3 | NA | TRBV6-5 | CASSYSHSDTQYF | TGTGCCAGCAGTTACTCACACTCAGATACGCAGTATTTT
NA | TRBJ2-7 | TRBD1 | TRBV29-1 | CSVERQGAIEQYF | TGCAGCGTTGAAAGGCAGGGGGCCATCGAGCAGTACTTC
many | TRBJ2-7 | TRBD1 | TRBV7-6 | CASSSGTGGSEQYF | TGTGCCAGCAGCTCCGGGACAGGGGGCAGCGAGCAGTACTTC
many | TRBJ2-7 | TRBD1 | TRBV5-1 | CASSLGGLRDRAYEQYF | TGCGCCAGCAGCCTGGGCGGGCTCCGGGACAGAGCCTACGAGCAGTACTTC
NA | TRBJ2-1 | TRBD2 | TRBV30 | CAWGTGGAYNEQFF | TGTGCCTGGGGAACGGGGGGGGCCTACAATGAGCAGTTCTTC
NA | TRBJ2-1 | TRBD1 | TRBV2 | CASSEAGQGNNEQFF | TGTGCCAGCAGTGAAGCTGGACAGGGTAACAATGAGCAGTTCTTC
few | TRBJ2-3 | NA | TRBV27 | CASSPDYSTDTQYF | TGTGCCAGCAGTCCGGACTATAGCACAGATACGCAGTATTTT
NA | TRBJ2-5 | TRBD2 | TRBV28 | CASSLREAQETQYF | TGTGCCAGCAGTTTACGGGAGGCACAAGAGACCCAGTACTTC
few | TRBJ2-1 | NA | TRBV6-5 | CASSYSMLAGYNEQFF | TGTGCCAGCAGTTACTCGATGTTAGCCGGCTACAATGAGCAGTTCTTC
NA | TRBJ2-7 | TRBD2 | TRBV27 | CASSGLAGGHPYEQYF | TGTGCCAGCAGTGGACTAGCGGGAGGACATCCCTACGAGCAGTACTTC
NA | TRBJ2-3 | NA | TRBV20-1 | CSATDSYTDTPYF | TGCAGTGCTACTGACAGCTACACAGATACGCCGTATTTT
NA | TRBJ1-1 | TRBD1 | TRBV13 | CASSPQTGVNTAAFF | TGTGCCAGCAGCCCCCAGACAGGGGTGAACACTGCAGCTTTCTTT
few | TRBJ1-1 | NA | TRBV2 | CASSPPSLSEAFF | TGTGCCAGCAGTCCCCCGTCCCTTAGTGAAGCTTTCTTT
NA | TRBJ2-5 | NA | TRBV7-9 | CASQWNGGPEETQYF | TGTGCCAGCCAATGGAACGGGGGGCCTGAAGAGACCCAGTACTTC
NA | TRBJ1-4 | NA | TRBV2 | CASSRRGDEKLFF | TGTGCCAGCAGTCGACGGGGTGATGAAAAACTGTTTTTT